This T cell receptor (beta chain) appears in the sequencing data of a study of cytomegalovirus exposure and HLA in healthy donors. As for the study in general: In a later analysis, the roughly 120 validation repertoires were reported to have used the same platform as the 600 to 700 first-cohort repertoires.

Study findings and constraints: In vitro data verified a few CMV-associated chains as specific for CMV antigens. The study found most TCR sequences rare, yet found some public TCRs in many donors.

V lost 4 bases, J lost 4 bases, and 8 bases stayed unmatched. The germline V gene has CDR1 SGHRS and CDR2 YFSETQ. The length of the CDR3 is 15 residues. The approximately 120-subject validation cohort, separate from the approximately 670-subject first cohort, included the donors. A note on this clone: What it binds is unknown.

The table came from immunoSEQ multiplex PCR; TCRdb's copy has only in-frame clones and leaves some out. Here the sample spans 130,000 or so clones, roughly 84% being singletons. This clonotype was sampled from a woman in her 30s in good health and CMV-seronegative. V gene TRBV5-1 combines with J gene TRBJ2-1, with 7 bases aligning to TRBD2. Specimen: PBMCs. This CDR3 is CASSRGGRGYNEQFF. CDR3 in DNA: TGCGCCAGCAGCCGCGGGGGTAGGGGTTACAATGAGCAGTTCTTC.